One and the same sample provided the 3 T cell receptor beta chains below, sequenced in a study of blood T cell repertoires in COVID-19 (TCRdb year 2020). The library relied on the immunoSEQ multiplex PCR assay. Here the immuneACCESS table is served through TCRdb, limited to in-frame sequences with V and J called. Missing clones are a known gap in these copies; in checked studies unresolved V genes cover under half, and the rest lacks a known reason. The sample table contains roughly 410,000 clones; only one count was recorded for roughly 90% of them. The ten largest make up less than 2% of the sample. The sample consisted of peripheral blood. The receptors were sampled from a woman in her thirties or forties with COVID-19, enrolled during active disease.

The V and J genes are TRBV28 and TRBJ2-7; 10 bases are shared with TRBD2. The ends lost 6 bases at V and 0 bases at J; junction bases unmatched: 8. The CDR3 spans 16 residues. The V gene's germline CDR1 is MDHEN and CDR2 SYDVKM. The CDR3 spells CASRSLRTSGSYEQYF. DNA for the CDR3: TGTGCCAGCAGGTCCCTAAGGACTAGCGGCTCCTACGAGCAGTACTTC.

The chain is built from TRBV7-3 and TRBJ2-2, with TRBD1 identical over 9 bases. Germline lookup yields CDR1 SGHTA and CDR2 FQGTGA. The CDR3 is made up of 16 amino acids. With 0 bases clipped from V and 6 bases from J, the junction kept 5 bases outside the gene matches. CDR3 region: CASSLTRDREAGELFF. The DNA of the CDR3 is TGTGCCAGCAGCTTAACCCGGGACAGGGAAGCCGGGGAGCTGTTTTTT.

The chain joins TRBV20-1 to TRBJ1-4; TRBD1 matches at 7 bases. The germline gives CDR1 DFQATT, CDR2 SNEGSKA (reference sequence). The CDR3 extends over 15 amino acids. The V and J ends lost 3 bases and 1 base, in that order; junction bases with no gene match: 5. The CDR3 DNA sequence: TGCAGTGCTAGTAAGGGGGCCGGAACTAATGAAAAACTGTTTTTT. This sequence encodes CSASKGAGTNEKLFF.